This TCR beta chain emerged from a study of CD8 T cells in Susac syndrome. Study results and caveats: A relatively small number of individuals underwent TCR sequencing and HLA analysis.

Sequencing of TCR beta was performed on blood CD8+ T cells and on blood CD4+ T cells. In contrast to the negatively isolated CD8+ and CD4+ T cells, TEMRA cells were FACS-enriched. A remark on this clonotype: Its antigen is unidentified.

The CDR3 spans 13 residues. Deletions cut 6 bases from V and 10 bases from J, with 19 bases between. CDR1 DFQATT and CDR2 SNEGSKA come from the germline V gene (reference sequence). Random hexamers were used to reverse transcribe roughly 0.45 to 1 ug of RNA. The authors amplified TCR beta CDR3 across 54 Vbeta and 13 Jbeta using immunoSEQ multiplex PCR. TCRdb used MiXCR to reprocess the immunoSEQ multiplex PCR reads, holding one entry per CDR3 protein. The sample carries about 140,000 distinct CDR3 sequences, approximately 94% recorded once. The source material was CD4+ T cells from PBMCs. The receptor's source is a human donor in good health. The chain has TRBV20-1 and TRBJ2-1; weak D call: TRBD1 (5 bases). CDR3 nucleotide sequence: TGCAGTGCCACCAATCAGGGCTTTAACGAGCAGTTCTTC. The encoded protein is CSATNQGFNEQFF.